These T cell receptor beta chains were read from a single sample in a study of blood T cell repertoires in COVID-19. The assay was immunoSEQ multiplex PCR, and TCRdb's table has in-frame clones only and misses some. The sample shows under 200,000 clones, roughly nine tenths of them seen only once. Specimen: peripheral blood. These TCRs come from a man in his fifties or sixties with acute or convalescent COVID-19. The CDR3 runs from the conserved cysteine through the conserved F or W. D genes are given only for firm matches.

CDR3aa: CATSDLSPGQSSYNEQFF
d_gene: TRBD1
j_gene: TRBJ2-1
v_gene: TRBV24-1

CDR3aa: CASSPGGAYNEQFF
d_gene: TRBD2
j_gene: TRBJ2-1
v_gene: TRBV27

CDR3aa: CASSLGSIQETQYF
d_gene: -
j_gene: TRBJ2-5
v_gene: TRBV11-3

CDR3aa: CASSNYKQATF
d_gene: -
j_gene: TRBJ1-2
v_gene: TRBV28

CDR3aa: CASSIIAGGGTDTQYF
d_gene: TRBD2
j_gene: TRBJ2-3
v_gene: TRBV19

CDR3aa: CASSYSRGSEKLFF
d_gene: -
j_gene: TRBJ1-4
v_gene: TRBV6-6

CDR3aa: CASYHRGNENEKLFF
d_gene: -
j_gene: TRBJ1-4
v_gene: TRBV9

CDR3aa: CATSDFAGPDTQYF
d_gene: -
j_gene: TRBJ2-3
v_gene: TRBV24-1

CDR3aa: CASSSNRDRVGYTF
d_gene: TRBD1
j_gene: TRBJ1-2
v_gene: TRBV7-2

CDR3aa: CASSKGLTSGTNRVEQFF
d_gene: -
j_gene: TRBJ2-1
v_gene: TRBV21-1

CDR3aa: CASSTRWGDTIYF
d_gene: -
j_gene: TRBJ1-3
v_gene: TRBV5-4

CDR3aa: CASSLRPGQKNYGYTF
d_gene: TRBD1
j_gene: TRBJ1-2
v_gene: TRBV27

CDR3aa: CASSRGQGAVGSGELFF
d_gene: TRBD1
j_gene: TRBJ2-2
v_gene: TRBV11-3

CDR3aa: CASSQATVISQPQHF
d_gene: -
j_gene: TRBJ1-5
v_gene: TRBV7-8

CDR3aa: CSVPYLDEQFF
d_gene: -
j_gene: TRBJ2-1
v_gene: TRBV29-1

CDR3aa: CASSPRNTDTQYF
d_gene: -
j_gene: TRBJ2-3
v_gene: TRBV18

CDR3aa: CASSLLAGAVTGELFF
d_gene: TRBD2
j_gene: TRBJ2-2
v_gene: TRBV19

CDR3aa: CASSMDRSGVGQPQHF
d_gene: TRBD1
j_gene: TRBJ1-5
v_gene: TRBV19

CDR3aa: CASSSPGLGTEAFF
d_gene: -
j_gene: TRBJ1-1
v_gene: TRBV7-2

CDR3aa: CARSRGGRAPGELFF
d_gene: TRBD2
j_gene: TRBJ2-2
v_gene: TRBV5-6

CDR3aa: CAISEGDRGFNQPQHF
d_gene: TRBD1
j_gene: TRBJ1-5
v_gene: TRBV10-3

CDR3aa: CARSSPARGQETQYF
d_gene: -
j_gene: TRBJ2-5
v_gene: TRBV5-3

CDR3aa: CASSSRGGEGDTQYF
d_gene: -
j_gene: TRBJ2-3
v_gene: TRBV11-3

CDR3aa: CASSLGVTSYEQYF
d_gene: -
j_gene: TRBJ2-7
v_gene: TRBV5-1

CDR3aa: CASSPARQMNTEAFF
d_gene: -
j_gene: TRBJ1-1
v_gene: TRBV7-2

CDR3aa: CASSEPVGQVFYGYTF
d_gene: TRBD1
j_gene: TRBJ1-2
v_gene: TRBV6-1

CDR3aa: CASSADGTANYEQYF
d_gene: TRBD1
j_gene: TRBJ2-7
v_gene: TRBV5-1

CDR3aa: CASSSPERTGYGYTF
d_gene: TRBD1
j_gene: TRBJ1-2
v_gene: TRBV6-5

CDR3aa: CASSQELAGNTGELFF
d_gene: TRBD2
j_gene: TRBJ2-2
v_gene: TRBV4-3

CDR3aa: CASSLTGANEKLFF
d_gene: TRBD1
j_gene: TRBJ1-4
v_gene: TRBV5-1

CDR3aa: CASSLSPSDRNYGYTF
d_gene: TRBD1
j_gene: TRBJ1-2
v_gene: TRBV5-1

CDR3aa: CASSPPRQGFGNTIYF
d_gene: TRBD1
j_gene: TRBJ1-3
v_gene: TRBV6-6

CDR3aa: CASSDSGRGAGELFF
d_gene: TRBD2
j_gene: TRBJ2-2
v_gene: TRBV7-9

CDR3aa: CASSQAGTGRHGELFF
d_gene: TRBD1
j_gene: TRBJ2-2
v_gene: TRBV9

CDR3aa: CASSAEQGNFGYGYTF
d_gene: -
j_gene: TRBJ1-2
v_gene: TRBV7-9

CDR3aa: CATSDFSSGRAVEQFF
d_gene: TRBD2
j_gene: TRBJ2-1
v_gene: TRBV24-1

CDR3aa: CASSPQGGRGNEQFF
d_gene: TRBD2
j_gene: TRBJ2-1
v_gene: TRBV28

CDR3aa: CASSSDSRSGNTIYF
d_gene: -
j_gene: TRBJ1-3
v_gene: TRBV11-3

CDR3aa: CASTTSGGAGAQYF
d_gene: TRBD2
j_gene: TRBJ2-3
v_gene: TRBV5-6

CDR3aa: CASSEARGGSSEQFF
d_gene: -
j_gene: TRBJ2-1
v_gene: TRBV2

CDR3aa: CAWSVPGQGARAEAFF
d_gene: TRBD1
j_gene: TRBJ1-1
v_gene: TRBV30

CDR3aa: CASSLAGQIQETQYF
d_gene: -
j_gene: TRBJ2-5
v_gene: TRBV7-2

CDR3aa: CAIMPGEEETQYF
d_gene: -
j_gene: TRBJ2-5
v_gene: TRBV10-3

CDR3aa: CATSRDRLGLMGYTF
d_gene: -
j_gene: TRBJ1-2
v_gene: TRBV15

CDR3aa: CASSGRGSRVYEQYF
d_gene: TRBD2
j_gene: TRBJ2-7
v_gene: TRBV6-2/TRBV6-3

CDR3aa: CASSFRTSGRDEQFF
d_gene: TRBD2
j_gene: TRBJ2-1
v_gene: TRBV5-6